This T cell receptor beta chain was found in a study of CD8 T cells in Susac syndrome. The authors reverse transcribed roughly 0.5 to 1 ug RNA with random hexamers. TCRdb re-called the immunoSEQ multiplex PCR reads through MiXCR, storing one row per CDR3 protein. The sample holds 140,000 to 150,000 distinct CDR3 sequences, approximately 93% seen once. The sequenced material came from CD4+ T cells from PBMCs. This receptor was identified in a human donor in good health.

CDR3 region: CASSRLAGQETQYF. The CDR3 DNA sequence: TGTGCCAGCAGTCGGCTAGCGGGTCAGGAGACCCAGTACTTC. The V and J genes are TRBV6-2 or TRBV6-3 and TRBJ2-5; 8 nucleotides match TRBD2. The CDR3 has 14 amino acids. The ends lost 5 bases at V and 5 bases at J; junction bases unmatched: 7. CDR1 is MNHEY and CDR2 is SVGEGT in the germline V gene.